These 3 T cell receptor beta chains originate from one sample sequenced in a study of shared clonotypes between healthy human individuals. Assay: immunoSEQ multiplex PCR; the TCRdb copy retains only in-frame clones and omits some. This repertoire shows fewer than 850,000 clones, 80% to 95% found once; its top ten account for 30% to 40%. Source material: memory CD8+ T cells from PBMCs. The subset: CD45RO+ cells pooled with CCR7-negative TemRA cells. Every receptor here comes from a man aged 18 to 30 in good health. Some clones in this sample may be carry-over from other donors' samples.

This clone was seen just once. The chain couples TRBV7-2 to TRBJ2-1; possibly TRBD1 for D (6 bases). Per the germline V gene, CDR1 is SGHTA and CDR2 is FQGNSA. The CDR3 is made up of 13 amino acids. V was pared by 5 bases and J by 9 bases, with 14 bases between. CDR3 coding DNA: TGTGCCAGCAGCAATTACAGGGTCAGTGAGCAGTTCTTC. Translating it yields CASSNYRVSEQFF. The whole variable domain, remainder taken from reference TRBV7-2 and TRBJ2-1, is GAGVSQSPSNKVTEKGKDVELRCDPISGHTALYWYRQSLGQGLEFLIYFQGNSAPDKSGLPSDRFSAERTGGSVSTLTIQRTQQEDSAVYLCASSNYRVSEQFFGPGTRLTVL.

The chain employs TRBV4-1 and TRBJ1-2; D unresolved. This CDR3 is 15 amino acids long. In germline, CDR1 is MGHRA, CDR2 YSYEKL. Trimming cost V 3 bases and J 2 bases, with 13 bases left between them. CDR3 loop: CASSQVDAGNYGYTF. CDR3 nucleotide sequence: TGCGCCAGCAGCCAGGTGGACGCGGGAAACTATGGCTACACCTTC.

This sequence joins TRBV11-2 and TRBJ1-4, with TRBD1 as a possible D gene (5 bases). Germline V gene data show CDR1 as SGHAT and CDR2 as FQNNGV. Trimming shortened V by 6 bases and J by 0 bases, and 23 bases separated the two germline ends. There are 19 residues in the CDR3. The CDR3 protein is CASSPFIRDARATNEKLFF. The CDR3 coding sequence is TGTGCCAGCAGTCCCTTCATCCGGGACGCCCGGGCAACTAATGAAAAACTGTTTTTT.